Listed below are T cell receptor beta chains from one sample, sequenced in a study of blood T cell repertoires in COVID-19. Only in-frame clones appear in the TCRdb table, and some are missing; sequencing was by immunoSEQ multiplex PCR. The sample carries some 300,000 clones, 90% recorded once. Sequencing was carried out using peripheral blood. All receptors derive from a woman between 35 and 50 years old with COVID-19, enrolled during active disease. Each CDR3 is given with its conserved first and last residue. The order of the fields is clone size, D gene, J gene, V gene, CDR3 protein, CDR3 DNA. A D gene is named only where the DNA matches it firmly. Only some rows state a clone size, as once, few, many or a class for expanded clones.

clone_size: NA; d_call: NA; j_call: TRBJ2-7; v_call: TRBV6-6; cdr3_aa: CASSYSEGAPHEQYF; cdr3_nt: TGTGCCAGCAGTTACTCGGAGGGGGCGCCTCACGAGCAGTACTTC
clone_size: NA; d_call: NA; j_call: TRBJ2-6; v_call: TRBV18; cdr3_aa: CASSQSSGTVKVLTF; cdr3_nt: TGTGCCAGCTCTCAGAGTTCCGGGACTGTCAAGGTCCTGACTTTC
clone_size: NA; d_call: TRBD2; j_call: TRBJ2-3; v_call: TRBV4-1; cdr3_aa: CASSLGLAGGLSTDTQYF; cdr3_nt: TGCGCCAGCAGCCTGGGACTAGCGGGGGGCCTAAGCACAGATACGCAGTATTTT
clone_size: NA; d_call: NA; j_call: TRBJ1-1; v_call: TRBV11-2; cdr3_aa: CASRDSYMNTEAFF; cdr3_nt: TGTGCCAGCAGGGACAGTTATATGAACACTGAAGCTTTCTTT
clone_size: once; d_call: NA; j_call: TRBJ1-4; v_call: TRBV15; cdr3_aa: CATSRSGGSTNEKLFF; cdr3_nt: TGTGCCACCAGCAGATCAGGAGGATCGACTAATGAAAAACTGTTTTTT
clone_size: NA; d_call: NA; j_call: TRBJ1-5; v_call: TRBV28; cdr3_aa: CASSFTSEPHQPQHF; cdr3_nt: TGTGCCAGCAGTTTTACGTCAGAACCCCATCAGCCCCAGCATTTT
clone_size: NA; d_call: NA; j_call: TRBJ2-5; v_call: TRBV6-1; cdr3_aa: CASSEAGLQETQYF; cdr3_nt: TGTGCCAGCAGTGAGGCGGGGCTCCAAGAGACCCAGTACTTC
clone_size: NA; d_call: TRBD2; j_call: TRBJ2-7; v_call: TRBV7-2; cdr3_aa: CASSARLAGASPYEQYF; cdr3_nt: TGTGCCAGCAGCGCGAGACTAGCGGGAGCTAGCCCCTACGAGCAGTACTTC
clone_size: NA; d_call: NA; j_call: TRBJ1-2; v_call: TRBV2; cdr3_aa: CASSEGGWNGYTF; cdr3_nt: TGTGCCAGCAGTGAGGGGGGGTGGAATGGCTACACCTTC
clone_size: NA; d_call: TRBD1; j_call: TRBJ1-6; v_call: TRBV2; cdr3_aa: CASSETAGGNSPLHF; cdr3_nt: TGTGCCAGCAGTGAAACCGCAGGGGGGAATTCACCCCTCCACTTT
clone_size: NA; d_call: NA; j_call: TRBJ1-1; v_call: TRBV21-1; cdr3_aa: CASSAAGADTEAFF; cdr3_nt: TGTGCCAGCAGCGCCGCGGGGGCAGACACTGAAGCTTTCTTT
clone_size: NA; d_call: NA; j_call: TRBJ1-1; v_call: TRBV5-5; cdr3_aa: CASSLSRQANTEAFF; cdr3_nt: TGTGCCAGCAGCTTGTCGAGACAGGCGAACACTGAAGCTTTCTTT
clone_size: NA; d_call: TRBD1; j_call: TRBJ1-5; v_call: TRBV27; cdr3_aa: CASSIQGFGNQPQHF; cdr3_nt: TGTGCCAGCAGCATACAGGGGTTTGGCAATCAGCCCCAGCATTTT
clone_size: NA; d_call: TRBD2; j_call: TRBJ2-3; v_call: TRBV30; cdr3_aa: CAWSVLAGADTQYF; cdr3_nt: TGTGCCTGGAGTGTCCTAGCGGGGGCAGATACGCAGTATTTT
clone_size: NA; d_call: TRBD1; j_call: TRBJ2-5; v_call: TRBV9; cdr3_aa: CASSVRQGEGETQYF; cdr3_nt: TGTGCCAGCAGCGTCCGCCAGGGGGAAGGGGAGACCCAGTACTTC
clone_size: NA; d_call: NA; j_call: TRBJ1-1; v_call: TRBV6-2/TRBV6-3; cdr3_aa: CASSYGGTEAFF; cdr3_nt: TGTGCCAGCAGTTACGGGGGGACTGAAGCTTTCTTT
clone_size: NA; d_call: NA; j_call: TRBJ1-5; v_call: TRBV5-6; cdr3_aa: CASSLWVETYSNQPQHF; cdr3_nt: TGTGCCAGCAGCTTGTGGGTCGAGACATATAGCAATCAGCCCCAGCATTTT
clone_size: NA; d_call: TRBD1; j_call: TRBJ1-1; v_call: TRBV15; cdr3_aa: CATSARTGDVAFF; cdr3_nt: TGTGCCACCAGCGCCAGGACAGGAGACGTAGCTTTCTTT
clone_size: few; d_call: NA; j_call: TRBJ2-3; v_call: TRBV7-2; cdr3_aa: CASSFTPRTDTQYF; cdr3_nt: TGTGCCAGCAGCTTCACACCACGCACAGATACGCAGTATTTT
clone_size: NA; d_call: NA; j_call: TRBJ2-7; v_call: TRBV15; cdr3_aa: CATSSVTRVPYEQYF; cdr3_nt: TGTGCCACCAGCAGTGTTACTAGGGTCCCCTACGAGCAGTACTTC
clone_size: NA; d_call: TRBD2; j_call: TRBJ2-7; v_call: TRBV28; cdr3_aa: CVTGTNSYEQYF; cdr3_nt: TGTGTTACCGGGACTAACTCCTACGAGCAGTACTTC
clone_size: NA; d_call: TRBD1; j_call: TRBJ2-2; v_call: TRBV7-9; cdr3_aa: CASSLRQGADTGELFF; cdr3_nt: TGTGCCAGCAGCTTAAGACAGGGGGCAGACACCGGGGAGCTGTTTTTT
clone_size: few; d_call: NA; j_call: TRBJ2-7; v_call: TRBV7-8; cdr3_aa: CASSRGTYSYEQYF; cdr3_nt: TGTGCCAGCAGCAGAGGGACTTACTCCTACGAGCAGTACTTC
clone_size: NA; d_call: NA; j_call: TRBJ2-3; v_call: TRBV7-2; cdr3_aa: CASSTRTVTGADTQYF; cdr3_nt: TGTGCCAGCAGCACCCGGACTGTCACGGGAGCAGATACGCAGTATTTT
clone_size: NA; d_call: TRBD1; j_call: TRBJ1-3; v_call: TRBV7-2; cdr3_aa: CASSRQGASGNTIYF; cdr3_nt: TGTGCCAGCAGCAGACAGGGGGCTTCTGGAAACACCATATATTTT
clone_size: NA; d_call: TRBD1; j_call: TRBJ2-5; v_call: TRBV7-2; cdr3_aa: CASRPGDRGIGETQYF; cdr3_nt: TGTGCCAGCAGACCCGGAGACAGGGGGATCGGGGAGACCCAGTACTTC
clone_size: NA; d_call: NA; j_call: TRBJ1-1; v_call: TRBV6-5; cdr3_aa: CASRNPNRAFF; cdr3_nt: TGTGCCAGCAGAAACCCGAACAGGGCTTTCTTT
clone_size: NA; d_call: NA; j_call: TRBJ2-4; v_call: TRBV3-1/TRBV3-2; cdr3_aa: CASSHFGGALNLAKNIQYF; cdr3_nt: TGTGCCAGCAGCCATTTCGGAGGAGCCCTTAATTTAGCCAAAAACATTCAGTACTTC
clone_size: few; d_call: TRBD2; j_call: TRBJ2-7; v_call: TRBV2; cdr3_aa: CASRDRTSGTYEQYF; cdr3_nt: TGTGCCAGCAGGGATCGGACTAGCGGAACCTACGAGCAGTACTTC
clone_size: NA; d_call: TRBD2; j_call: TRBJ2-7; v_call: TRBV7-2; cdr3_aa: CASSGTSGTWWTYEQYF; cdr3_nt: TGTGCCAGCAGCGGGACTAGCGGAACCTGGTGGACCTACGAGCAGTACTTC
clone_size: NA; d_call: NA; j_call: TRBJ2-1; v_call: TRBV7-7; cdr3_aa: CASSAVRGSNEQFF; cdr3_nt: TGTGCTAGCAGCGCCGTCCGAGGGAGTAATGAGCAGTTCTTC
clone_size: once; d_call: NA; j_call: TRBJ2-5; v_call: TRBV4-3; cdr3_aa: CASSPKNTGLETQYF; cdr3_nt: TGCGCCAGCAGCCCCAAAAACACCGGGTTGGAGACCCAGTACTTC
clone_size: NA; d_call: TRBD1; j_call: TRBJ1-2; v_call: TRBV7-9; cdr3_aa: CASSYDRGHNYGYTF; cdr3_nt: TGTGCCAGCAGCTATGACAGGGGTCACAACTATGGCTACACCTTC
clone_size: NA; d_call: NA; j_call: TRBJ2-7; v_call: TRBV5-4; cdr3_aa: CASSSRDLAYEQYF; cdr3_nt: TGTGCCAGCAGCTCCCGGGACTTAGCTTACGAGCAGTACTTC
clone_size: NA; d_call: NA; j_call: TRBJ1-2; v_call: TRBV1; cdr3_aa: CTSSQGTPGQPFYGYTF; cdr3_nt: TGCACCAGCAGCCAAGGCACCCCGGGACAGCCTTTTTATGGCTACACCTTC
clone_size: NA; d_call: NA; j_call: TRBJ1-2; v_call: TRBV11-2; cdr3_aa: CASSSTGRANYGYTF; cdr3_nt: TGTGCCAGCAGCTCGACAGGACGTGCTAACTATGGCTACACCTTC
clone_size: NA; d_call: NA; j_call: TRBJ1-5; v_call: TRBV19; cdr3_aa: CASIFSGQPQHF; cdr3_nt: TGTGCCAGCATTTTTTCGGGGCAGCCCCAGCATTTT
clone_size: NA; d_call: TRBD2; j_call: TRBJ2-3; v_call: TRBV20-1; cdr3_aa: CSARLAGTDIF; cdr3_nt: TGCAGTGCCAGACTAGCGGGGACAGACATTTTT
clone_size: NA; d_call: NA; j_call: TRBJ2-1; v_call: TRBV4-2; cdr3_aa: CASSQKRYLNEQFF; cdr3_nt: TGTGCCAGCAGCCAAAAGCGGTACCTCAATGAGCAGTTCTTC
clone_size: NA; d_call: TRBD1; j_call: TRBJ1-3; v_call: TRBV19; cdr3_aa: CASSRDPDRAAGNTIYF; cdr3_nt: TGTGCCAGTAGTAGAGACCCCGACAGGGCGGCTGGAAACACCATATATTTT
clone_size: NA; d_call: NA; j_call: TRBJ2-7; v_call: TRBV27; cdr3_aa: CASSLLSSYEQYF; cdr3_nt: TGTGCCAGCAGTCTCCTAAGCTCCTACGAGCAGTACTTC